This T cell receptor (beta chain) was recorded in a study of T cell repertoires in aging, cancer and after chemotherapy. Study as a whole: Six age groups, ranging from 30 or younger to 70 or older, included the donors. Approximately 8 million TCR reads were in the whole dataset. Healthy donor repertoires were recorded over several months to years and showed clear clonal overlap.

Rearranged V-D-J TRB sequences were amplified with a mixed TRB-A/B primer pool. One entry per CDR3 protein, called by TCRdb with MiXCR from the multiplex PCR reads. The table lists about 4,900 distinct CDR3 sequences, roughly 49% of them singletons. Whole-study findings and limits: In healthy donors, age-related TCR diversity loss mainly reflected lost richness.

As concerns this clonotype: Its antigen is still unknown.

TCR beta rearrangements were amplified from peripheral blood genomic DNA. Germline V gene data show CDR1 as SGHTA and CDR2 as FQGNSA. V shed 6 bases and J 2 bases; nucleotides not matched to a gene: 5. The CDR3 is made up of 15 amino acids. This receptor was taken from a human donor in good health. The chain employs TRBV7-2 and TRBJ2-7; 12 nucleotides agree with TRBD2. Material: blood. CDR3 DNA: TGTGCCAGCAGAGAGGGACTAGCGGGTGCCTACGAGCAGTACTTC. Its translation is CASREGLAGAYEQYF.